This TCR beta chain stems from a study of blood T cell repertoires in COVID-19. In the study overall: Acute and convalescent COVID-19 samples came from the United States, Italy and Spain.

The table came from immunoSEQ multiplex PCR; TCRdb's copy has only in-frame clones and leaves some out. The sample holds some 100,000 clones, 87% seen once. Germline CDR1 reads MNHNS; CDR2 reads SASEGT. The ends were cut back, 2 bases at V and 0 bases at J, with 10 bases in the middle. CDR3 length: 15 amino acids. Sequencing was performed on peripheral blood. The V gene is TRBV6-1, the J gene TRBJ1-2, with D possibly TRBD1 on 5 matching bases. This TCR derives from a human donor in a cohort sampled during active COVID-19. CDR3 bases: TGTGCCAGCAGTGAAAACAGGAACGCTAACTATGGCTACACCTTC. Translation: CASSENRNANYGYTF.